These 20 T cell receptor beta chains came from one sample sequenced in a study of blood T cell repertoires in COVID-19. TCRdb's table, derived via immunoSEQ multiplex PCR, lists solely in-frame clones and lacks some. The table includes 300,000 to 450,000 clones, 89% detected once. The sequencing input was peripheral blood. The receptors stem from a woman in her 30s with COVID-19, enrolled during active disease.

This chain links TRBV19 with TRBJ2-7; 8 bases match TRBD2. The CDR3 spans 15 residues. The junction had 6 bases not matched to a gene; V was cut back by 3 bases and J by 2 bases. Germline CDR1 LNHDA, CDR2 SQIVND (reference sequence). The CDR3 reads CASSIAGGLTYEQYV. In nucleotides, the CDR3 is TGTGCCAGTAGTATCGCGGGGGGATTAACCTACGAGCAGTACGTC.

The chain uses TRBV4-2 and TRBJ2-7, with D tentatively TRBD2 (5 bases). Looked up from germline, CDR1 is LGHNA and CDR2 is YNFKEQ. The V and J ends lost 1 base and 10 bases respectively, with 14 bases between them. The CDR3 length is 13 residues. The DNA of the CDR3 is TGTGCCAGCAGCCAAGCACCGGACTCCTACCAGTACTTC. It yields the protein CASSQAPDSYQYF.

This rearrangement joins TRBV18 to TRBJ2-2; 14 bases are shared with TRBD2. Germline V gene sequence: CDR1 KGHSH, CDR2 LQKENI. The CDR3 has 18 residues. V lost 5 bases to trimming and J lost 7 bases; unmatched junction nucleotides: 12. DNA for the CDR3: TGTGCCAGCTCATCGATCATGACTAGCGGGGGGGCCCACGGGGAGCTGTTTTTT. Its protein is CASSSIMTSGGAHGELFF.

The chain has TRBV15 and TRBJ2-2; possibly TRBD1 for D (5 bases). The germline V gene has CDR1 LNHNV and CDR2 YYDKDF (reference sequence). V shed 10 bases and J shed 7 bases, with 13 bases lying between them. The length of the CDR3 is 12 residues. CDR3 sequence (DNA): TGTGCCATCAGGGCGGATAGCGGGGAGCTGTTTTTT. This codes for CAIRADSGELFF. The variable domain in full, completed from reference TRBV15 and TRBJ2-2, reads DAMVIQNPRYQVTQFGKPVTLSCSQTLNHNVMYWYQQKSSQAPKLLFHYYDKDFNNEADTPDNFQSRRPNTSFCFLDIRSPGLGDTAMYLCAIRADSGELFFGEGSRLTVL.

J is TRBJ1-3 and V is TRBV5-4; TRBD1 matches at 7 bases. V gave up 3 bases and J gave up 2 bases; unmatched junction bases: 5. Germline assignment: CDR1 SGHNT and CDR2 YYREEE (reference sequence). CDR3 length: 15 amino acids. The chain's CDR3 is CASSSGTAAGNTIYF. The CDR3 nucleotides read TGTGCCAGCAGCTCGGGGACAGCCGCTGGAAACACCATATATTTT.

The chain combines TRBV21-1 with TRBJ1-3. TRBV21-1 is a recognized pseudogene. The CDR3 runs to 14 residues. Here the CDR3 reads CASGPESSGNTIYF. The CDR3 DNA reads TGTGCCAGCGGCCCGGAGAGCTCTGGAAACACCATATATTTT.

The V call is TRBV11-2, the J call TRBJ2-3; D may be TRBD2 (6 bases). There are 18 residues in the CDR3. Germline CDR1 reads SGHAT; CDR2 reads FQNNGV. Trimming took 8 bases from V and 4 from J, leaving 28 bases between them. The CDR3 sequence: CASSTRRDGSYVPDTQYF. The CDR3 DNA is TGTGCCAGCTCTACGAGAAGGGACGGGAGTTATGTCCCAGATACGCAGTATTTT.

The chain has TRBV29-1 and TRBJ1-1; tentative D call: TRBD1 (5 bases). The CDR3 contains 13 residues. Germline assignment: CDR1 SQVTM and CDR2 ANQGSEA. V was clipped by 5 bases and J by 4 bases, with 14 bases between them. CDR3: CSVLWGEGTEAFF. CDR3 nucleotides: TGCAGCGTTTTATGGGGGGAAGGCACTGAAGCTTTCTTT.

This chain uses TRBV11-2 with TRBJ2-3; TRBD2 matches 9 bases. Trimming cost V 0 bases and J 5 bases; bases outside gene matches: 6. The CDR3 contains 16 residues. Germline CDR1 is SGHAT and CDR2 is FQNNGV. The CDR3 here is CASSLDPAGGIDTQYF. CDR3 sequence (DNA): TGTGCCAGCAGCTTAGATCCAGCGGGAGGAATAGATACGCAGTATTTT.

This clone occurred a few times. The chain carries TRBV7-8 and TRBJ2-1; 12 bases align to TRBD2. The CDR3 sequence is 16 residues long. Germline V gene data show CDR1 as SGHVS and CDR2 as FQNEAQ. Germline trimming cut 1 base from V and 9 bases from J; bases unmatched to any gene: 7. The CDR3 DNA is TGTGCCAGCAGCTTAGTTCGACTAGCGGGAGAGGGTGAGCAGTTCTTC. Translating it yields CASSLVRLAGEGEQFF.

The chain is built from TRBV7-2 and TRBJ1-2; the D gene is possibly TRBD1 (5 bases). With 2 bases removed from V and 4 bases from J, the gap between germline ends came to 11 bases. This CDR3 comprises 14 residues. CDR1 and CDR2 from the germline V gene are SGHTA and FQGNSA. The CDR3 loop is CASSLNGHFYGYTF. CDR3 bases: TGTGCCAGCAGCTTAAACGGACACTTCTATGGCTACACCTTC.

The chain's CDR3 is CASSDSYSNQPQHF. For the CDR3, the DNA is TGTGCCAGCTCCGACAGCTATAGCAATCAGCCCCAGCATTTT. The gene calls are TRBV27 and TRBJ1-5, with TRBD1 as a possible D gene (5 bases). The CDR3 contains 14 residues. Per germline, CDR1 MNHEY and CDR2 SMNVEV (reference sequence). Trimming took 8 bases from V and 0 from J, leaving 11 bases between them.

As DNA, the CDR3 is TGCGCCAGCAGCTTGGAATTGGGACAACGAGGGACTGAAGCTTTCTTT. This codes for CASSLELGQRGTEAFF. The V gene is TRBV5-1, the J gene TRBJ1-1, with D tentatively TRBD1 (6 bases). The CDR3 has 16 residues. V dropped 0 bases and J dropped 5 bases, with 17 bases sitting between them. CDR1 SGHRS and CDR2 YFSETQ come from the germline V gene.

The table lists this clone with a few counts. The V and J genes are TRBV10-3 and TRBJ1-6; D is undetermined. The CDR3 is 13 amino acids. The germline V gene has CDR1 ENHRY and CDR2 SYGVKD. V was clipped by 4 bases and J by 7 bases, with 8 bases between them. Here the CDR3 DNA reads TGTGCCATCAGTGTGGGCAGCAATTCACCCCTCCACTTT. Encoded protein: CAISVGSNSPLHF.

This clone has more than one count but fewer than ten. V is TRBV28 and J is TRBJ1-1, with D possibly matching TRBD1 (5 bases). CDR3 length: 16 amino acids. Germline V gene data show CDR1 as MDHEN and CDR2 as SYDVKM. V shed 8 bases and J shed 6 bases, with 25 bases lying between them. The CDR3 DNA reads TGTGCCAGCGTCCAAGGAGGGGCGACGTACCTATCTGAAGCTTTCTTT. It encodes CASVQGGATYLSEAFF.

The chain has TRBV10-2 and TRBJ1-1; 8 bases are shared with TRBD1. CDR1 WSHSY and CDR2 SAAADI come from the germline V gene. The trim removed 4 bases at V and 1 base at J, leaving 8 bases unmatched. The CDR3 covers 16 residues. CDR3 in amino acids: CASSVPRGQGNTEAFF. CDR3 DNA sequence: TGCGCCAGCAGTGTACCCCGCGGACAGGGGAACACTGAAGCTTTCTTT.

The V gene is TRBV18, the J gene TRBJ2-1, with a weak D call TRBD1 (6 bases). Per the germline V gene, CDR1 is KGHSH and CDR2 is LQKENI. The CDR3 is 13 residues long. Trimming left V 2 bases short and J 7 bases short, with 9 bases between. The CDR3 region is CASSPATGNEQFF. Here the CDR3 DNA reads TGTGCCAGCTCACCAGCGACAGGTAATGAGCAGTTCTTC.

V usage is TRBV7-6 and J usage is TRBJ2-5; 9 bases agree with TRBD2. Germline trimming cut 5 bases from V and 5 bases from J; bases unmatched to any gene: 9. This CDR3 is 15 amino acids long. The germline V gene has CDR1 SGHVS and CDR2 FNYEAQ. CDR3 DNA sequence: TGTGCCAGCAGCCTAGTGGGGACTAGCAGCGAGACCCAGTACTTC. This gives the protein CASSLVGTSSETQYF.

The genes are TRBV5-1 and TRBJ1-4; no clear D. The ends were cut back, 4 bases at V and 4 bases at J, with 20 bases in the middle. This CDR3 spans 17 amino acids. Germline V CDR1 and CDR2: SGHRS, YFSETQ. CDR3 loop: CASSPGGSGSLNEKLFF. CDR3 bases: TGCGCCAGCAGCCCGGGAGGGAGCGGGAGTCTTAATGAAAAACTGTTTTTT.

This chain connects TRBV6-2 or TRBV6-3 to TRBJ1-2, with 9 bases matching TRBD1. The CDR3 length is 17 residues. Germline values: CDR1 MNHEY, CDR2 SVGEGT. The V and J ends lost 6 bases and 7 bases, in that order; junction bases with no gene match: 18. DNA for the CDR3: TGTGCCAGCAGCCCGGGACAGGGAGTGTCCTTTCCGGTTGGCTACACCTTC. This encodes CASSPGQGVSFPVGYTF.